This TCR beta chain was sequenced during a study of T-cell memory formation after mild COVID-19. The study's findings and limits: A second wave expanding day 15 to 37 was CD4+-biased; contracting clones were balanced.

A single record per CDR3 protein comes from TCRdb applying MiXCR to the 5' RACE reads. The table includes roughly 190,000 distinct CDR3 sequences, roughly 10% detected once. This clonotype came up a few times. The antigen is unknown. The CDR3 spans 12 residues. V was clipped by 1 base and J by 7 bases, with 2 bases between them. Germline V gene data show CDR1 as LGHNA and CDR2 as YSLEER. The rearrangement links TRBV4-3 to TRBJ1-6; unclear D gene. The sequence was obtained from a man aged 18 to 30 who had mild COVID-19 (a few samples of this study predate the infection). Cell type and time point are not known. Sequences were obtained from PBMCs or a T cell subset sorted from them (not recorded which). CDR3 sequence (DNA): TGCGCCAGCAGCCAAGGAAATTCACCCCTCCACTTT. Protein: CASSQGNSPLHF.